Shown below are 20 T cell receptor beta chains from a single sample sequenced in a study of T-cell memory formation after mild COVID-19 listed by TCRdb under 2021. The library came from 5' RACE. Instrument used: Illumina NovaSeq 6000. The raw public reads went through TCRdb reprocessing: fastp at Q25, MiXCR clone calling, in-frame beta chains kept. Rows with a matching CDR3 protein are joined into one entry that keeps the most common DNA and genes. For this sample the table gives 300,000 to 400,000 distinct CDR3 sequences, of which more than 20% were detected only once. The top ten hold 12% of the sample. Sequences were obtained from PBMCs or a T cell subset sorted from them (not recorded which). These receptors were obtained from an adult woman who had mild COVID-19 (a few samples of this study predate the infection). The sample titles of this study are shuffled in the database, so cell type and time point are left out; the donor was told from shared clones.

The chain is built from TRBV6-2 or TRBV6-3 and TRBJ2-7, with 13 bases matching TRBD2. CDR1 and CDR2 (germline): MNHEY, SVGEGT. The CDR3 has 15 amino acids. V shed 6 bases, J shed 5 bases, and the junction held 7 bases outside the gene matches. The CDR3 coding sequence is TGTGCCAGCAGAGAACTAGCGGGGGGGACCCACGAGCAGTACTTC. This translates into CASRELAGGTHEQYF.

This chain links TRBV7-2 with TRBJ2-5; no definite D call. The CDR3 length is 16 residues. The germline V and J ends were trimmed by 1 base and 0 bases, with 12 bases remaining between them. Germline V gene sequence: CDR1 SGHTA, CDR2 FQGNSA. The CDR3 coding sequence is TGTGCCAGCAGCTTAGGAGGACGGTCATACCAAGAGACCCAGTACTTC. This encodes CASSLGGRSYQETQYF.

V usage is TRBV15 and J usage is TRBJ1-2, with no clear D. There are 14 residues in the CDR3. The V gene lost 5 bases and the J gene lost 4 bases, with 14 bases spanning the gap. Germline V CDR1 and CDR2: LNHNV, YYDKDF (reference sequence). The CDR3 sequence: CATSGRLGGYGYTF. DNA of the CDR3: TGTGCCACCAGCGGCCGACTGGGTGGCTATGGCTACACCTTC.

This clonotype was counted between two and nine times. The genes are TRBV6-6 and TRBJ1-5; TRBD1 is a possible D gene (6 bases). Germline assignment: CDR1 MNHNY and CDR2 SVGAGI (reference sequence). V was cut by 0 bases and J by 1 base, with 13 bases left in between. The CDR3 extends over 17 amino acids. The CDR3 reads CASSYSMGGRSNQPQHF. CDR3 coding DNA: TGTGCCAGCAGTTACTCGATGGGGGGGCGGAGCAATCAGCCCCAGCATTTT.

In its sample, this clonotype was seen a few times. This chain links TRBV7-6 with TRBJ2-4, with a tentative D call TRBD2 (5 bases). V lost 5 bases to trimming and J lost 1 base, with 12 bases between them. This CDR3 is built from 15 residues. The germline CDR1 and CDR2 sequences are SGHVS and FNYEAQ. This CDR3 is CASSLGNGAKNIQYF. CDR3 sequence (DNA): TGTGCCAGCAGCCTCGGGAATGGGGCCAAAAACATTCAGTACTTC.

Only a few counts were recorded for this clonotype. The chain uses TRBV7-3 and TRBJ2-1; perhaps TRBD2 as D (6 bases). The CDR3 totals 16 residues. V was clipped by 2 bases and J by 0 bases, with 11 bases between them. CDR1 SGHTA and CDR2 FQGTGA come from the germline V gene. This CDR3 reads CASSLRAGSSYNEQFF. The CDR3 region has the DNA TGTGCCAGCAGCTTACGCGCGGGGAGCTCCTACAATGAGCAGTTCTTC.

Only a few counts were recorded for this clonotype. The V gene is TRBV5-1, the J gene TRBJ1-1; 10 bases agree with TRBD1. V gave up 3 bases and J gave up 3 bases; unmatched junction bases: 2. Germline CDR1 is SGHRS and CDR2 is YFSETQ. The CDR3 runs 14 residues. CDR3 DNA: TGCGCCAGCAGCTACGGGACAGGGGACACTGAAGCTTTCTTT. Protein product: CASSYGTGDTEAFF.

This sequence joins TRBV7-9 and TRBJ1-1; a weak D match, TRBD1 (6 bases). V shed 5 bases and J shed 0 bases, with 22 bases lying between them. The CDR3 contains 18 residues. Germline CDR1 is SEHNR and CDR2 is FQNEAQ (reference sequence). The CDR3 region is CASSPVVGQGLMNTEAFF. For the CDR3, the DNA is TGTGCCAGCAGCCCAGTGGTTGGGCAGGGGCTGATGAACACTGAAGCTTTCTTT.

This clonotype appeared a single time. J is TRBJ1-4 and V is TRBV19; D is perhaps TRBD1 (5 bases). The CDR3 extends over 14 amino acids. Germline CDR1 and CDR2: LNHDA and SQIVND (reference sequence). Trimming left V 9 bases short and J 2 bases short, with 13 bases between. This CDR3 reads CASLPRGTNEKLFF. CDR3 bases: TGTGCCAGCCTCCCCCGGGGCACTAATGAAAAACTGTTTTTT.

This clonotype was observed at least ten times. The CDR3 region has the DNA TGCGCCAGCAGCTTGAGGTGGGGGGACATTCAGTACTTC. Translating it yields CASSLRWGDIQYF. The V and J genes are TRBV5-1 and TRBJ2-4, with D possibly matching TRBD2 (6 bases). The V and J ends lost 1 base and 8 bases respectively, with 10 bases between them. Germline V gene sequence: CDR1 SGHRS, CDR2 YFSETQ. CDR3 size: 13 residues.

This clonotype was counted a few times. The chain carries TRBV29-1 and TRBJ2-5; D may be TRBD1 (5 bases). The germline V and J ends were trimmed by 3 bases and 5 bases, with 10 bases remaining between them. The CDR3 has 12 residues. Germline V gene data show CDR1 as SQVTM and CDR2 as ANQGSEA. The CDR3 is CSVEAGPETQYF. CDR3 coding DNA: TGCAGCGTTGAGGCAGGGCCCGAGACCCAGTACTTC.

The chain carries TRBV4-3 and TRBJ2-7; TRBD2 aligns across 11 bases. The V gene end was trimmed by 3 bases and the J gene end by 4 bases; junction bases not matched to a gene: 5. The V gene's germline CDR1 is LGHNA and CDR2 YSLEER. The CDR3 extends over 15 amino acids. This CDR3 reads CASSHTSGGVYEQYF. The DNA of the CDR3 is TGCGCCAGCAGCCACACTAGCGGGGGAGTTTACGAGCAGTACTTC.

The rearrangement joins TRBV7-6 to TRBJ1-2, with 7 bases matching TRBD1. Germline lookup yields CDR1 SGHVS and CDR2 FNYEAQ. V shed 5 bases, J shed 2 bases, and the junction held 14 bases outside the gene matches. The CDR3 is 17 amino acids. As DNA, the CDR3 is TGTGCCAGCAGCGACTCCGCACAGGGGAGAGGGAACTATGGCTACACCTTC. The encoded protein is CASSDSAQGRGNYGYTF.

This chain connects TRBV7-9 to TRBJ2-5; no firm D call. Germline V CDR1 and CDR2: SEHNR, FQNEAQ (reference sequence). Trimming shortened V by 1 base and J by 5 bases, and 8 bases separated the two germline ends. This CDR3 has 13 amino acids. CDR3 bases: TGTGCCAGCAGCTTAGATGGGCGGGAGACCCAGTACTTC. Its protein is CASSLDGRETQYF.

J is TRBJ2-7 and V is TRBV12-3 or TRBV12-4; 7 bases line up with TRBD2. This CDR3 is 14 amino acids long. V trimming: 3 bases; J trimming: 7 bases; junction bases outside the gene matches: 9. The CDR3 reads CASSFGAGVREQYF. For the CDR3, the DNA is TGTGCCAGCAGTTTTGGTGCGGGGGTAAGGGAGCAGTACTTC.

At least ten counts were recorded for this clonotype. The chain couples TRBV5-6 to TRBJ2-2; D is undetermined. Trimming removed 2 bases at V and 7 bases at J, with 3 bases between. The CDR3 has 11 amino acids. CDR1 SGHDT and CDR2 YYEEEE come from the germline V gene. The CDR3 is CASSFGGELFF. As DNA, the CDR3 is TGTGCCAGCAGCTTTGGCGGGGAGCTGTTTTTT. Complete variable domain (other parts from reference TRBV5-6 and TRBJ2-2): DAGVTQSPTHLIKTRGQQVTLRCSPKSGHDTVSWYQQALGQGPQFIFQYYEEEERQRGNFPDRFSGHQFPNYSSELNVNALLLGDSALYLCASSFGGELFFGEGSRLTVL.

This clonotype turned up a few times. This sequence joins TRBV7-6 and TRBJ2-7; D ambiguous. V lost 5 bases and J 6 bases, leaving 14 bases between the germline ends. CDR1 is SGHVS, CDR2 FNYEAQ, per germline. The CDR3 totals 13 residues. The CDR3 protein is CASSPMRSAEQYF. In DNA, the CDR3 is TGTGCCAGCAGCCCGATGAGGTCTGCCGAGCAGTACTTC.

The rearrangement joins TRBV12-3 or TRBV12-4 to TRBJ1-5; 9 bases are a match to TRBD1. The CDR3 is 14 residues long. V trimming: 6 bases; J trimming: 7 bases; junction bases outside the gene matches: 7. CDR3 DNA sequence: TGTGCCAGCAGCTTCAACAGGGGGCACCAGCCCCAGCATTTT. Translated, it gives CASSFNRGHQPQHF.

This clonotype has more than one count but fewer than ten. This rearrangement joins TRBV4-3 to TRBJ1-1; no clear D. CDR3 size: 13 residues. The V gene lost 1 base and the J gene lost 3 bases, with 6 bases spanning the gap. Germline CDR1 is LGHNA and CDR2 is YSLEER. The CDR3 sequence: CASSQGVDTEAFF. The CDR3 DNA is TGCGCCAGCAGCCAAGGGGTCGACACTGAAGCTTTCTTT.

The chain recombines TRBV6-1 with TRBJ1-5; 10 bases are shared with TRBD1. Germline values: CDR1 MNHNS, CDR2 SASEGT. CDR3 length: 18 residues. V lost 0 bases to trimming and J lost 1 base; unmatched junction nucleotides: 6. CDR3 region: CASSEARTGGWSNQPQHF. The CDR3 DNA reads TGTGCCAGCAGTGAAGCCCGGACAGGGGGTTGGAGCAATCAGCCCCAGCATTTT.